Reported below is one T cell receptor (beta chain). The method was immunoSEQ multiplex PCR; TCRdb's version includes in-frame clones alone and lacks a portion of them. The data show roughly 100,000 clones, roughly 82% seen once. These data belong to a study of blood T cell repertoires in COVID-19. CDR3 length: 17 amino acids. J gave up 1 base and V 4 bases, and 11 bases lay outside the gene matches. In germline, CDR1 is SGHRS, CDR2 YFSETQ. Sequencing input: peripheral blood. The gene calls are TRBV5-1 and TRBJ1-1, with 9 bases aligning to TRBD1. This sequence was found in a human donor in a cohort sampled during active COVID-19. Here the CDR3 reads CASSPGGTGTPNTEAFF. The CDR3 DNA is TGCGCCAGCAGCCCCGGCGGGACAGGGACCCCGAACACTGAAGCTTTCTTT.